Each of the 16 T cell receptor beta chains below was sequenced from the same sample in a study of T cells after yellow fever vaccination. TCRdb reanalysed the 5' RACE reads using MiXCR and keeps one entry per CDR3 protein. The data contain 200,000 to 300,000 distinct CDR3 sequences, roughly 3.5% of them seen just once; the ten biggest clones take up 19%. The specimen was PBMCs, collected 15 days after the yellow fever booster vaccination. These receptor sequences come from a man between 18 and 35 years old who received the YFV17D yellow fever vaccine.

There are many counts of this clonotype. Here the CDR3 DNA reads TGTGCCACCAGCAGAGCCGCTGAAGAGCAGTACTTC. Amino acids: CATSRAAEEQYF. V and J are TRBV15 and TRBJ2-7; no reliable D call. This CDR3 is 12 amino acids long. The V end was cut by 1 base, the J end by 7 bases, with 8 bases between. The germline V gene encodes CDR1 LNHNV and CDR2 YYDKDF (reference sequence).

This clonotype occurred many times. The chain couples TRBV12-3 or TRBV12-4 to TRBJ2-1; tentatively, D is TRBD1 (5 bases). This CDR3 spans 14 amino acids. Deletions cut 1 base from V and 4 bases from J, with 8 bases between. CDR3 amino acids: CASSLEQVYNEQFF. In nucleotides, the CDR3 is TGTGCCAGCAGTTTAGAACAGGTGTACAATGAGCAGTTCTTC.

This clonotype was found many times. The V and J genes are TRBV9 and TRBJ2-7, with 9 bases that match TRBD2. The CDR3 consists of 14 residues. V lost 0 bases, J lost 4 bases, and 2 bases stayed unmatched. CDR1 SGDLS and CDR2 YYNGEE come from the germline V gene. CDR3 DNA sequence: TGTGCCAGCAGCGTAGGGGGACTAGCTTACGAGCAGTACTTC. Amino acid sequence: CASSVGGLAYEQYF.

This clonotype was observed at least ten times. The chain recombines TRBV5-1 with TRBJ2-3, with TRBD1 as a possible D gene (6 bases). The germline gives CDR1 SGHRS, CDR2 YFSETQ. The germline V and J ends were trimmed by 5 bases and 6 bases, with 19 bases remaining between them. CDR3 length equals 15 residues. In nucleotides, the CDR3 is TGCGCCAGCAGTATCCGGGACCACAGGGCGGATACGCAGTATTTT. It translates to CASSIRDHRADTQYF.

This clonotype was detected ten times or more. The gene calls are TRBV7-3 and TRBJ1-6, with D uncertain. CDR3 length equals 13 residues. V was trimmed by 3 bases and J by 8 bases, leaving 8 bases between them. Germline-derived CDR1 and CDR2 are SGHTA and FQGTGA. Written as DNA, the CDR3 is TGTGCCAGCAGCTTCTCCGGTGATTCACCCCTCCACTTT. Translating gives CASSFSGDSPLHF.

This clonotype was seen at least ten times. J is TRBJ1-2 and V is TRBV29-1, with D unclear. The CDR3 runs 12 residues. Trimming left V 5 bases short and J 5 bases short, with 12 bases between. CDR1 is SQVTM and CDR2 is ANQGSEA in the germline V gene. CDR3 residues: CSVRMGVYGYTF. DNA for the CDR3: TGCAGCGTTAGGATGGGCGTATATGGCTACACCTTC.

This clonotype was counted many times. The V and J genes are TRBV7-2 and TRBJ1-1; the D is unclear. The CDR3 is 15 residues long. In germline, CDR1 is SGHTA, CDR2 FQGNSA. Trimming took 2 bases from V and 1 from J, leaving 11 bases between them. This CDR3 reads CASSLSPRGNTEAFF. The CDR3 DNA reads as TGTGCCAGCAGCTTATCTCCCCGGGGGAACACTGAAGCTTTCTTT.

The sample holds many counts of this clonotype. CDR3 residues: CASSLANRDTDNYGYTF. The CDR3 DNA follows: TGTGCCAGCAGCTTAGCAAACCGGGACACCGATAACTATGGCTACACCTTC. J is TRBJ1-2 and V is TRBV11-2, with D perhaps TRBD1 (6 bases). Germline V gives CDR1 SGHAT, CDR2 FQNNGV. The CDR3 is 17 amino acids. V shed 1 base and J shed 1 base, with 16 bases lying between them.

In its sample, this clonotype was seen many times. J is TRBJ2-1 and V is TRBV5-1, with D possibly matching TRBD2 (5 bases). CDR3 size: 14 residues. In germline, CDR1 is SGHRS, CDR2 YFSETQ. Deletions cut 4 bases from V and 3 bases from J, with 11 bases between. CDR3 residues: CASSGGRYYNEQFF. CDR3 DNA sequence: TGCGCCAGCAGCGGAGGAAGGTACTACAATGAGCAGTTCTTC.

This clonotype came up many times. This chain connects TRBV7-6 to TRBJ2-5, with 7 positions matching TRBD1. V trimming: 5 bases; J trimming: 4 bases; junction bases outside the gene matches: 4. CDR3 size: 13 residues. CDR1 is SGHVS, CDR2 FNYEAQ, per germline. The CDR3 loop is CASSLRGRETQYF. CDR3 DNA: TGTGCCAGCAGCCTGAGGGGGCGAGAGACCCAGTACTTC.

In its sample, this clonotype was seen many times. The CDR3 loop reads CASSPGQGSVYNEQFF. CDR3 DNA: TGTGCCAGCAGCCCGGGACAGGGATCCGTTTACAATGAGCAGTTCTTC. This rearrangement joins TRBV28 to TRBJ2-1; TRBD1 agrees at 9 bases. The V and J ends lost 6 bases and 4 bases, in that order; junction bases with no gene match: 10. This CDR3 is 16 amino acids long. Germline loops: CDR1 MDHEN, CDR2 SYDVKM.

This clonotype was seen many times. The chain carries TRBV5-1 and TRBJ2-3; TRBD2 might be the D (6 bases). Trimming cost V 6 bases and J 2 bases, with 10 bases left between them. Germline assignment: CDR1 SGHRS and CDR2 YFSETQ. The CDR3 contains 13 residues. DNA of the CDR3: TGCGCCAGCACTCTAGCGTACACAGATACGCAGTATTTT. This encodes CASTLAYTDTQYF.

As for this clonotype: A much larger clone differs by one base, so this may be a read error. The V gene is TRBV12-3 or TRBV12-4, the J gene TRBJ2-3; D gene unclear. This CDR3 has 12 residues. The CDR3 here is CASRRPGDKQYF. DNA of the CDR3: TGTGCCAGCAGGCGACCTGGCGATAAGCAGTATTTT.

This clonotype turned up a few times. CDR3 region: CSAGWGSTDTQYF. CDR3 DNA sequence: TGCAGTGCCGGGTGGGGGAGCACAGATACGCAGTATTTT. The chain combines TRBV20-1 with TRBJ2-3; D tentatively fits TRBD1 or TRBD2 (5 bases each). CDR1 DFQATT and CDR2 SNEGSKA come from the germline V gene (reference sequence). The CDR3 covers 13 residues. The V gene lost 6 bases and the J gene lost 0 bases, with 10 bases spanning the gap.

Many counts were recorded for this clonotype. This chain links TRBV18 with TRBJ1-1; 7 bases align to TRBD1. The CDR3 runs to 18 residues. Germline loops: CDR1 KGHSH, CDR2 LQKENI. V lost 5 bases and J lost 1; bases outside the gene matches: 16. This CDR3 is CASSIAMAAGGTNTEAFF. CDR3 sequence (DNA): TGTGCCAGCTCAATAGCTATGGCGGCAGGGGGAACGAACACTGAAGCTTTCTTT.

This clonotype came up many times. The rearrangement joins TRBV11-3 to TRBJ2-7; 7 nucleotides line up with TRBD2. Germline V gives CDR1 SGHNT, CDR2 YENEEA. The CDR3 extends over 15 amino acids. Trimming cost V 8 bases and J 0 bases; bases outside gene matches: 10. The CDR3 coding sequence is TGTGCCAGCCCCACGGGGGGTCCCTTCTCCTACGAGCAGTACGTC. As protein: CASPTGGPFSYEQYV.